The next 22 T cell receptor beta chains were all read from a single sample in a study of cytotoxic CD8 clonotypes in ibrutinib-treated CLL (dated by TCRdb to 2020 to 2022). Library creation used the immunoSEQ multiplex PCR assay. TCRdb limited this immuneACCESS table to in-frame rearrangements with V and J called. A share of clones is missing; checked studies link under half to unresolved V genes, and the rest is unexplained. The sample data list 150,000 or so clones, and 81% of these were observed just once. Jointly, the top ten make up roughly 1.9% of the sample. The sample's time point label, in plain terms: about a year on ibrutinib. Here the sequenced sample was PBMCs, taken after 12 months of ibrutinib treatment. Receptor source: a human donor with chronic lymphocytic leukemia.

The V and J genes are TRBV7-7 and TRBJ1-1, with D perhaps matching TRBD1 (5 bases). The germline gives CDR1 SSHAT, CDR2 FNYEAQ (reference sequence). V lost 1 base and J 5 bases, leaving 23 bases between the germline ends. The length of the CDR3 is 18 residues. The CDR3 sequence is CASSLVRVVGGDRTEAFF. Here the CDR3 DNA reads TGTGCCAGCAGCTTAGTCAGGGTCGTCGGGGGGGATAGGACTGAAGCTTTCTTT.

The chain has TRBV4-3 and TRBJ1-1, with D perhaps TRBD1 (5 bases). V was pared by 1 base and J by 4 bases, with 13 bases between. This CDR3 has 15 residues. Germline-derived CDR1 and CDR2 are LGHNA and YSLEER. The CDR3: CASSQVGWGGTEAFF. The CDR3 DNA reads as TGCGCCAGCAGCCAAGTAGGGTGGGGGGGCACTGAAGCTTTCTTT.

This clone was detected a few times. This chain joins TRBV2 and TRBJ2-3; 15 nucleotides agree with TRBD2. V was clipped by 0 bases and J by 6 bases; unmatched bases: 10. Germline V gene lookup returns CDR1 SNHLY and CDR2 FYNNEI. There are 19 residues in the CDR3. CDR3 sequence (DNA): TGTGCCAGCAGTGAAGCGCTTCCGGGACTAGCGGGGGGTTCGGATACGCAGTATTTT. Translated: CASSEALPGLAGGSDTQYF.

This clone was observed once. The chain is built from TRBV28 and TRBJ2-2; a weak D match, TRBD1 (6 bases). The germline V gene encodes CDR1 MDHEN and CDR2 SYDVKM. The CDR3 totals 15 residues. The V end lost 6 bases, the J end lost 1 base, and 12 bases lay between the germline ends. CDR3 amino acids: CASSPGQLNTGELFF. Here the CDR3 DNA reads TGTGCCAGCAGCCCCGGACAGTTGAACACCGGGGAGCTGTTTTTT. Supplemented by reference TRBV28 and TRBJ2-2, the full variable domain reads DVKVTQSSRYLVKRTGEKVFLECVQDMDHENMFWYRQDPGLGLRLIYFSYDVKMKEKGDIPEGYSVSREKKERFSLILESASTNQTSMYLCASSPGQLNTGELFFGEGSRLTVL.

The chain couples TRBV21-1 to TRBJ2-7. TRBV21-1 is designated a pseudogene. The CDR3 is 15 residues long. DNA for the CDR3: TGTGCCAGCAGCAGCACCGGGACCGATAGTTACGAGCAGTACTTC. It translates to CASSSTGTDSYEQYF.

The CDR3 region has the DNA TGTGCCAGCAGCCCTGGAACTGAAGCTTTCTTT. Residues: CASSPGTEAFF. The chain couples TRBV9 to TRBJ1-1; D gene uncertain. V was trimmed by 4 bases and J by 5 bases, leaving 6 bases between them. Germline-derived CDR1 and CDR2 are SGDLS and YYNGEE. The CDR3 is 11 residues long.

This chain connects TRBV18 to TRBJ1-4; no definite D call. Per the germline V gene, CDR1 is KGHSH and CDR2 is LQKENI. The CDR3 runs 12 residues. Between the trimmed V and J ends, which lost 6 bases and 5 bases, there was a span of 7 bases. The CDR3 sequence is CASSSGNEKLFF. Written as DNA, the CDR3 is TGTGCCAGCTCCAGCGGCAATGAAAAACTGTTTTTT.

V usage is TRBV28 and J usage is TRBJ2-7; maybe TRBD1 (6 bases). V lost 6 bases and J lost 1, with 10 bases in between. The CDR3 has 13 residues. The germline gives CDR1 MDHEN, CDR2 SYDVKM. As DNA, the CDR3 is TGTGCCAGCAGCCAGACAGGTTCCTACGAGCAGTACTTC. Protein product: CASSQTGSYEQYF.

The V and J genes are TRBV4-3 and TRBJ1-1; TRBD1 aligns across 7 bases. The germline V gene has CDR1 LGHNA and CDR2 YSLEER. Trimming cost V 3 bases and J 5 bases; bases outside gene matches: 6. The CDR3 consists of 14 residues. The CDR3 nucleotides read TGCGCCAGCAGCCAGGCTACAGGGGTGACTGAAGCTTTCTTT. Its translation: CASSQATGVTEAFF.

This chain joins TRBV6-5 and TRBJ1-1; no clear D gene. The CDR3 covers 13 residues. CDR1 is MNHEY and CDR2 is SVGAGI in the germline V gene. Trimming left V 6 bases short and J 9 bases short, with 17 bases between. CDR3 in amino acids: CASRTTGRSKAFF. The CDR3 coding sequence is TGTGCCAGCAGGACGACTGGGAGGAGTAAAGCTTTCTTT.

The V and J genes are TRBV28 and TRBJ1-3; D possibly corresponds to TRBD1 (5 bases). This CDR3 has 15 amino acids. With 5 bases removed from V and 2 bases from J, the gap between germline ends came to 13 bases. Germline CDR1 reads MDHEN; CDR2 reads SYDVKM. The CDR3 DNA sequence: TGTGCCAGCAGTCCCCTAGGGGCGACTGGAAACACCATATATTTT. As protein: CASSPLGATGNTIYF.

The chain links TRBV4-3 to TRBJ2-1, with TRBD2 matching over 8 bases. This CDR3 is built from 15 residues. The trim removed 4 bases at V and 4 bases at J, leaving 6 bases unmatched. CDR1 LGHNA and CDR2 YSLEER come from the germline V gene. CDR3 sequence reads: CASSLGGTRYNEQFF. The CDR3, as DNA: TGCGCCAGCAGCCTAGGCGGGACTAGATACAATGAGCAGTTCTTC.

CDR3: CASSVALGLAGGPGNEQFF. CDR3 DNA: TGTGCCAGCAGCGTAGCGCTGGGACTAGCGGGGGGGCCGGGGAATGAGCAGTTCTTC. The rearrangement uses TRBV9 and TRBJ2-1, with 16 bases matching TRBD2. Germline CDR1 and CDR2: SGDLS and YYNGEE. V was clipped by 0 bases and J by 7 bases; unmatched bases: 10. The CDR3 covers 19 residues.

This rearrangement joins TRBV28 to TRBJ1-1; a weak D match, TRBD1 (5 bases). The CDR3 extends over 15 amino acids. V lost 4 bases and J lost 3, with 15 bases in between. Per germline, CDR1 MDHEN and CDR2 SYDVKM. CDR3 bases: TGTGCCAGCAGTTCGGATACGACGGGGGACACTGAAGCTTTCTTT. This sequence encodes CASSSDTTGDTEAFF.

This clone was picked up a small number of times. The genes are TRBV6-1 and TRBJ1-2; 11 nucleotides align to TRBD1. Germline loops: CDR1 MNHNS, CDR2 SASEGT. The junction had 9 bases not matched to a gene; V was cut back by 4 bases and J by 5 bases. The CDR3 covers 16 residues. The CDR3 nucleotides read TGTGCCAGCAGTGGGGGGACAGGGGGGAGACTATATGGCTACACCTTC. Protein sequence: CASSGGTGGRLYGYTF.

The chain is built from TRBV20-1 and TRBJ2-7; no definite D call. CDR3 length: 11 amino acids. With 7 bases removed from V and 1 base from J, the gap between germline ends came to 8 bases. The germline CDR1 and CDR2 sequences are DFQATT and SNEGSKA (reference sequence). CDR3 loop: CSVRNSYEQYF. Written as DNA, the CDR3 is TGCAGTGTCCGAAATTCCTACGAGCAGTACTTC.

The V call is TRBV2, the J call TRBJ1-2; TRBD1 might be the D (6 bases). This CDR3 has 13 amino acids. CDR1 SNHLY and CDR2 FYNNEI come from the germline V gene. V shed 3 bases and J shed 8 bases, with 13 bases lying between them. CDR3 sequence: CASSDLGQTGYTF. CDR3 coding DNA: TGTGCCAGCAGTGACCTCGGACAGACCGGCTACACCTTC.

J is TRBJ2-1 and V is TRBV12-5; D assignment may be TRBD1 or TRBD2 (5 bases each). The CDR3 contains 16 residues. V was clipped by 1 base and J by 8 bases, with 18 bases between them. Germline V CDR1 and CDR2: LGHNT, FRNRAP. CDR3 residues: CASGLGGRGLVDEQFF. CDR3 bases: TGTGCTAGTGGTTTGGGGGGCCGGGGATTGGTCGATGAGCAGTTCTTC.

The chain links TRBV7-2 to TRBJ1-5; D uncertain. V lost 2 bases and J 0 bases, leaving 14 bases between the germline ends. The germline V gene encodes CDR1 SGHTA and CDR2 FQGNSA. The CDR3 loop spans 17 amino acids. The CDR3 DNA reads TGTGCCAGCAGCTTAAAAAAGGCAGAGCCTAGCAATCAGCCCCAGCATTTT. Its translation is CASSLKKAEPSNQPQHF.

The gene calls are TRBV5-1 and TRBJ1-2; perhaps TRBD1 as D (6 bases). Trimming left V 4 bases short and J 7 bases short, with 20 bases between. Germline-derived CDR1 and CDR2 are SGHRS and YFSETQ. The CDR3 length is 15 residues. The CDR3 loop is CASSPGQIVSGGYTF. DNA for the CDR3: TGCGCCAGCAGCCCAGGACAGATCGTATCGGGTGGCTACACCTTC.

The chain is built from TRBV19 and TRBJ2-1, with TRBD2 matching over 9 bases. This CDR3 comprises 16 residues. The V gene end was trimmed by 5 bases and the J gene end by 6 bases; junction bases not matched to a gene: 11. From germline, CDR1 is LNHDA and CDR2 SQIVND (reference sequence). CDR3 loop: CASSPPRSGSLNEQFF. CDR3 bases: TGTGCCAGTAGTCCCCCCCGTAGCGGGAGTCTCAATGAGCAGTTCTTC. Based on the CDR3 plus reference TRBV19 and TRBJ2-1, the full variable domain is DGGITQSPKYLFRKEGQNVTLSCEQNLNHDAMYWYRQDPGQGLRLIYYSQIVNDFQKGDIAEGYSVSREKKESFPLTVTSAQKNPTAFYLCASSPPRSGSLNEQFFGPGTRLTVL.

The J gene is TRBJ2-6, the V gene TRBV7-7; D is unclear. CDR1 is SSHAT, CDR2 FNYEAQ, per germline (reference sequence). CDR3 size: 14 residues. V lost 5 bases and J lost 0, with 5 bases in between. CDR3 in DNA: TGTGCCAGCAGCCAGAGCTCTGGGGCCAACGTCCTGACTTTC. Amino acid sequence: CASSQSSGANVLTF.